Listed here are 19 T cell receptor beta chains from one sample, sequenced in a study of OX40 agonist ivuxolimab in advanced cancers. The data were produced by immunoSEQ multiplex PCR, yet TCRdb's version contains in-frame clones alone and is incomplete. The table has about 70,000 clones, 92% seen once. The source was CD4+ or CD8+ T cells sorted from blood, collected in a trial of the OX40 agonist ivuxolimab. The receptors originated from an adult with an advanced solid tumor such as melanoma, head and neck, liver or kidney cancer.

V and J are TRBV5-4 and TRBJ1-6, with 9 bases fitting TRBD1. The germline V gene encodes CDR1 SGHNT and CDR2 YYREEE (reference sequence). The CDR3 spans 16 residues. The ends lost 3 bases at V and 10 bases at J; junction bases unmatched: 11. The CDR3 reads CASSSPGQGRESPLHF. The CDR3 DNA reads TGTGCCAGCAGCTCACCGGGACAGGGAAGAGAATCACCCCTCCACTTT.

For the CDR3, the DNA is TGCGCCAGCAGTCGCGAACTTGGAGGCGGAATAGCGGGCTACACCTTC. This codes for CASSRELGGGIAGYTF. The gene calls are TRBV4-1 and TRBJ1-2; D remains ambiguous. V lost 6 bases and J 8 bases, leaving 25 bases between the germline ends. Germline V gene sequence: CDR1 MGHRA, CDR2 YSYEKL. The CDR3 extends over 16 amino acids.

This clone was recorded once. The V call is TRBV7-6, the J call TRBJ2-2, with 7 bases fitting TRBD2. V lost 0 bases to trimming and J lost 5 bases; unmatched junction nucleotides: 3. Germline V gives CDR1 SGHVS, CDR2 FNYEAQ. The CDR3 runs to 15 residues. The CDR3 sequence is CASSLAQGGTGELFF. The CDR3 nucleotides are TGTGCCAGCAGCTTAGCTCAGGGAGGGACCGGGGAGCTGTTTTTT.

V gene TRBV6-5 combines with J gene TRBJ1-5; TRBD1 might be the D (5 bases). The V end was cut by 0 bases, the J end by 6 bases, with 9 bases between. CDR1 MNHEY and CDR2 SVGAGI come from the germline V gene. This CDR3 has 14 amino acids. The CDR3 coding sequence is TGTGCCAGCAGTTACTCGTCAGGGATTCAGCCCCAGCATTTT. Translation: CASSYSSGIQPQHF.

The CDR3 region is CASSIVHSNTEAFF. The CDR3 nucleotides read TGTGCCAGTAGTATAGTTCACAGCAACACTGAAGCTTTCTTT. The chain has TRBV19 and TRBJ1-1; no clear D gene. The CDR3 length is 14 residues. Trimming removed 1 base at V and 2 bases at J, with 8 bases between. Germline-derived CDR1 and CDR2 are LNHDA and SQIVND (reference sequence).

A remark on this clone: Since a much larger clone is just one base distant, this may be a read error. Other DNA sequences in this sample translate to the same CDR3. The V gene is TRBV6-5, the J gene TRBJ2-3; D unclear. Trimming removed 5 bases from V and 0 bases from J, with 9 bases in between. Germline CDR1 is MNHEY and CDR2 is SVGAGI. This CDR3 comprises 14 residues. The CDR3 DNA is TGTGCCAGCAGTCCCGACACTAGCACAGATACGCAGTATTTT. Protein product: CASSPDTSTDTQYF.

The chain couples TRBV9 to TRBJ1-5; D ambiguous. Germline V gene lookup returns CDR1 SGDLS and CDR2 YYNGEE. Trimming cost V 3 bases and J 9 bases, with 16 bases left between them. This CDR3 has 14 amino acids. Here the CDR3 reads CASSDGFWEGPQHF. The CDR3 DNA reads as TGTGCCAGCAGCGACGGGTTTTGGGAGGGGCCCCAGCATTTT.

This CDR3 is CASSFSGPSYEQYF. The DNA of the CDR3 is TGTGCCAGCAGCTTTAGCGGGCCCTCCTACGAGCAGTACTTC. This chain connects TRBV7-8 to TRBJ2-7; 7 nucleotides line up with TRBD2. The CDR3 runs to 14 residues. CDR1 and CDR2 from the germline V gene are SGHVS and FQNEAQ. Trimming took 3 bases from V and 0 from J; bases not matched to a gene: 2.

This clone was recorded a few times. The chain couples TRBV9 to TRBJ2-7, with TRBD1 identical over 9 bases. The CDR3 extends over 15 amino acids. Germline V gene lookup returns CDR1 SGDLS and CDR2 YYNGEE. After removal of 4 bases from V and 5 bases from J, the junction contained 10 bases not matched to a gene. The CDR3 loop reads CASSPPDRGIDEQYF. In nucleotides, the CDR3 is TGTGCCAGCAGCCCCCCGGACAGGGGTATCGACGAGCAGTACTTC.

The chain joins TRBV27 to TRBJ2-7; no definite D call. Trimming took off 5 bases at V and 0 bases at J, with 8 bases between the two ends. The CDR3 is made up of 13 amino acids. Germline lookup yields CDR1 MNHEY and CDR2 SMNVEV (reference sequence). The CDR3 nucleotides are TGTGCCAGCAGTCTCACAACCTCCTACGAGCAGTACTTC. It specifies CASSLTTSYEQYF.

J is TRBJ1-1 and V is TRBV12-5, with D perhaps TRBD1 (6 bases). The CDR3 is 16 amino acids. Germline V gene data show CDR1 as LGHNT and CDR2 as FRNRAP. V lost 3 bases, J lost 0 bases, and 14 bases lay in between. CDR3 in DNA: TGTGCTAGTGGTTTTGGGGACAAACCTATGAACACTGAAGCTTTCTTT. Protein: CASGFGDKPMNTEAFF.

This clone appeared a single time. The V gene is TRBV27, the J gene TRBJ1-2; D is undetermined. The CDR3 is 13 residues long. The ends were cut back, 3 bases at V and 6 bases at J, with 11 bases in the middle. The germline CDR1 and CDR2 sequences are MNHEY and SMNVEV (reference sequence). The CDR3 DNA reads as TGTGCCAGCAGTTTCTCCGGGGTGGATGGCTACACCTTC. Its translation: CASSFSGVDGYTF.

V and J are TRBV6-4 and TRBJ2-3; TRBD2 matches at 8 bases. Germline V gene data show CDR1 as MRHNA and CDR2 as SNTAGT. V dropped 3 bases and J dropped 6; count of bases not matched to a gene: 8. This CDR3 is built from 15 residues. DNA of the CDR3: TGTGCCAGCAGTGAAGGAGCGGGGGTTGGGGATACGCAGTATTTT. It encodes CASSEGAGVGDTQYF.

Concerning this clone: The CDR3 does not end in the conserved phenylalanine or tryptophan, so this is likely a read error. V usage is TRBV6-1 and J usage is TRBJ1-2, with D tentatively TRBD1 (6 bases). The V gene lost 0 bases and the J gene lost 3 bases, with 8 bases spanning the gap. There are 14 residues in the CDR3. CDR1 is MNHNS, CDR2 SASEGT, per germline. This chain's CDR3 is CASSEAGGDYGYTL. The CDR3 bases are TGTGCCAGCAGTGAAGCGGGGGGCGACTATGGCTACACCCTC.

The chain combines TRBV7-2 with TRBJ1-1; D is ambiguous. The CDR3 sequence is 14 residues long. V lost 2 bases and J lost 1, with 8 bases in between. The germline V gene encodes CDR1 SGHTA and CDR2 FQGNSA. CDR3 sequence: CASSLPEQNTEAFF. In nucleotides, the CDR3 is TGTGCCAGCAGCTTACCAGAACAGAACACTGAAGCTTTCTTT.

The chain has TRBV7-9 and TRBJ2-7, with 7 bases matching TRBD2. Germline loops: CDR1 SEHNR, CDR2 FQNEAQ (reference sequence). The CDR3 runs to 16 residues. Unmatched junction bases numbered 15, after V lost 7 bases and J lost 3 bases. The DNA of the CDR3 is TGTGCCAGCATCCCCGGCGACGGGGGGACCTTCTACGAGCAGTACTTC. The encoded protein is CASIPGDGGTFYEQYF.

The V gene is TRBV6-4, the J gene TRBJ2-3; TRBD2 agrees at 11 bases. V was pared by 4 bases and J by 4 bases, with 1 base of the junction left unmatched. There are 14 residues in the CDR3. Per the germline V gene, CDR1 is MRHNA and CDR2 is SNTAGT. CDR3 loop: CASSATSGADTQYF. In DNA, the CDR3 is TGTGCCAGCAGTGCGACTAGCGGGGCAGATACGCAGTATTTT.

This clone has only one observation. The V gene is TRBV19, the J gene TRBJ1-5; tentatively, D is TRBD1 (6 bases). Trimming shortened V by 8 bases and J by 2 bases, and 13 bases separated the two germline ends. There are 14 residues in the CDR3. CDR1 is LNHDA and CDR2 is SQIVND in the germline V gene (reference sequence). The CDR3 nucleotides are TGTGCCAGTGGGGCAGGGGTAGGCAATCAGCCCCAGCATTTT. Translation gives CASGAGVGNQPQHF. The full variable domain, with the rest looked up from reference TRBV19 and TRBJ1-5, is DGGITQSPKYLFRKEGQNVTLSCEQNLNHDAMYWYRQDPGQGLRLIYYSQIVNDFQKGDIAEGYSVSREKKESFPLTVTSAQKNPTAFYLCASGAGVGNQPQHFGDGTRLSIL.

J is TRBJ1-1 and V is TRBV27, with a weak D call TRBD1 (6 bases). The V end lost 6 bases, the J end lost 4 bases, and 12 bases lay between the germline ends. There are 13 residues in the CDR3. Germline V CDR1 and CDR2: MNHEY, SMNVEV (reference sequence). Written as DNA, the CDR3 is TGTGCCAGCAGCCCCACAGGGATCACTGAAGCTTTCTTT. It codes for CASSPTGITEAFF.